This T cell receptor (beta chain) was obtained from a study of cytomegalovirus exposure and HLA in healthy donors. General study results and limits: Later, TCR association rates were found to vary by HLA locus, highest for DRB1 and lowest for HLA-C. The records held CMV serostatus as the only immune exposure information. Among TCR beta chains, those listed as cytomegalovirus-associated numbered some 170.

At sampling all donors were nominally healthy, likely with unrecorded immune exposures. Between the trimmed V and J ends, which lost 4 bases and 5 bases, there was a span of 14 bases. CDR3 length: 15 amino acids. Germline-derived CDR1 and CDR2 are MRHNA and SNTAGT. Regarding this clone: Its antigen is as yet unknown.

In the PCR, 60 Vbeta and 13 Jbeta primers were used. TCRdb's copy holds only in-frame clones and misses some; the assay was immunoSEQ multiplex PCR. The sample shows tens of thousands of clones, under 80% of them seen only once. Sequencing input: PBMCs. The source of this sequence is a woman aged 25-40 years in good health and CMV-seronegative. The rearrangement links TRBV6-4 to TRBJ2-2, with D possibly being TRBD2 (6 bases). CDR3 nucleotides: TGTGCCAGCAGTGTTGGAGGGGAGATAACCGGGGAGCTGTTTTTT. It specifies CASSVGGEITGELFF.